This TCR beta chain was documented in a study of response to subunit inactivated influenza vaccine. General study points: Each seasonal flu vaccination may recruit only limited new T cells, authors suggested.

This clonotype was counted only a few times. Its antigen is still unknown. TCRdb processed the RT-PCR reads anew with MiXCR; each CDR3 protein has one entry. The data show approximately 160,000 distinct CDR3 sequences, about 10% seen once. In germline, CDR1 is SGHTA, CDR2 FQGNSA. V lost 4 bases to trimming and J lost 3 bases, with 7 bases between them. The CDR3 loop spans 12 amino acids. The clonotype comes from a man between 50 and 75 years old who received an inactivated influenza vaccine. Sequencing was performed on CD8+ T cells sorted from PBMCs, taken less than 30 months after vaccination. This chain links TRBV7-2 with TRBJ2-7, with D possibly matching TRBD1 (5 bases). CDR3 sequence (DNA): TGTGCCAGCAGCTCAGGGTACTACGAGCAGTACTTC. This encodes CASSSGYYEQYF. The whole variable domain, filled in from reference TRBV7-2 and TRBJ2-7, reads GAGVSQSPSNKVTEKGKDVELRCDPISGHTALYWYRQSLGQGLEFLIYFQGNSAPDKSGLPSDRFSAERTGGSVSTLTIQRTQQEDSAVYLCASSSGYYEQYFGPGTRLTVT.